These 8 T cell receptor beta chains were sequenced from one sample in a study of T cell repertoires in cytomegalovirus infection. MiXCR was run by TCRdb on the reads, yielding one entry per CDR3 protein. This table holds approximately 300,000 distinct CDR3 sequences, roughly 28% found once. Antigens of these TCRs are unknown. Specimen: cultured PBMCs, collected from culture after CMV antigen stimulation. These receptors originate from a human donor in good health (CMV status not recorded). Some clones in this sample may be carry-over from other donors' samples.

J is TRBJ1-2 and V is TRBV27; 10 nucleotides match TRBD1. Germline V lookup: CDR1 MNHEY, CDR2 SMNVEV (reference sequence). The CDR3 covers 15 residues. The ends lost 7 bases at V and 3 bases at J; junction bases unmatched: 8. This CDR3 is CASTFSTGGYYGYTF. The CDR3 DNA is TGTGCCAGCACCTTTTCGACAGGGGGCTACTATGGCTACACCTTC.

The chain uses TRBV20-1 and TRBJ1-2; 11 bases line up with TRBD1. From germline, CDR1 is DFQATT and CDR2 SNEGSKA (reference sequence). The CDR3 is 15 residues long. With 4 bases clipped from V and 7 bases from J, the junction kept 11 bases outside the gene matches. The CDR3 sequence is CSAINLDRGLSGYTF. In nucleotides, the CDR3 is TGCAGTGCTATTAATTTGGACAGGGGGCTCTCTGGCTACACCTTC.

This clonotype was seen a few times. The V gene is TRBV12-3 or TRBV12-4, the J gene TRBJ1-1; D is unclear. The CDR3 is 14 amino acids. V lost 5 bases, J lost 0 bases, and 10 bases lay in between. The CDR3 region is CASSLLEMNTEAFF. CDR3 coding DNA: TGTGCCAGCAGTCTTTTGGAGATGAACACTGAAGCTTTCTTT.

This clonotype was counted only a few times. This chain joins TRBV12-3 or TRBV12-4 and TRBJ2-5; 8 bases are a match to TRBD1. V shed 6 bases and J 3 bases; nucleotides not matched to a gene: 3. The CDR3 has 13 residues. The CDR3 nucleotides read TGTGCCAGCAGACGGACAGGGAAAGAGACCCAGTACTTC. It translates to CASRRTGKETQYF.

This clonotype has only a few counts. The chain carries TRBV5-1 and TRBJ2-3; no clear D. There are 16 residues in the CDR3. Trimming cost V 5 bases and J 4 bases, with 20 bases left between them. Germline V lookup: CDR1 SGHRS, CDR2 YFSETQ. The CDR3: CASRYSPSMGPDTQYF. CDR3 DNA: TGCGCCAGCAGATATAGCCCTTCTATGGGTCCAGATACGCAGTATTTT.

CDR3 loop: CATSVTGLHNEQFF. DNA of the CDR3: TGTGCCACCAGTGTGACCGGACTTCACAATGAGCAGTTCTTC. The V gene is TRBV24-1, the J gene TRBJ2-1; the D gene is possibly TRBD2 (5 bases). Trimming cost V 5 bases and J 5 bases, with 12 bases left between them. Germline CDR1 reads KGHDR; CDR2 reads SFDVKD. The CDR3 is made up of 14 amino acids.

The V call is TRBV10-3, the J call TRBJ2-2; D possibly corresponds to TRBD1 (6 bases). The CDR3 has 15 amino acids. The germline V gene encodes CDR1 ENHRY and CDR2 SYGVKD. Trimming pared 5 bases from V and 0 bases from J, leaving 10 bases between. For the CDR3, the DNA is TGTGCCATCAGTCCGGACAGAGCGAACACCGGGGAGCTGTTTTTT. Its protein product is CAISPDRANTGELFF.

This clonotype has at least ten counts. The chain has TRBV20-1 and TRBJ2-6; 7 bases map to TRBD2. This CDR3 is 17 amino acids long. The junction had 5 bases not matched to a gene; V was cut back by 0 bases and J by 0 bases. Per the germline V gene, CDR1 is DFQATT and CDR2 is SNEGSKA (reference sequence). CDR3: CSARDRREPSGANVLTF. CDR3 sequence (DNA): TGCAGTGCTAGAGATAGGCGGGAGCCCTCTGGGGCCAACGTCCTGACTTTC.